This T cell receptor (beta chain) was identified during a study of T cell responses to AZD1222 COVID-19 vaccine. Some clones are missing from TCRdb's copy, which holds only in-frame ones; the method was immunoSEQ multiplex PCR. In the table there are 95,000 to 100,000 clones, around 87% of which are singletons. This clone showed up just once. The receptor was isolated from an adult who received the AZD1222 COVID-19 vaccine. This material consisted of peripheral blood, taken 28 days after the second AZD1222 dose.

CDR3 protein: CAWSQGQGQDTQYF. In DNA form, the CDR3 reads TGTGCCTGGAGTCAGGGGCAGGGCCAAGATACGCAGTATTTT. The V and J genes are TRBV30 and TRBJ2-3; possibly TRBD1 for D (6 bases). Trimming took 2 bases from V and 5 from J, leaving 14 bases between them. The CDR3 has 14 residues. Per germline, CDR1 GTSNPN and CDR2 SVGIG (reference sequence).